This entry lists 11 T cell receptor beta chains sequenced from one sample in a study of blood T cell repertoires in COVID-19. Sequencing used immunoSEQ multiplex PCR; TCRdb keeps in-frame clones, though not all of them. The data contain some 170,000 clones, 75% to 90% of them singletons. The sequenced sample consisted of peripheral blood. The receptors stem from a woman aged 55-75 years with acute or convalescent COVID-19.

A single count supports this clone. The chain uses TRBV10-3 and TRBJ1-2; D is perhaps TRBD1 (6 bases). Trimming took off 4 bases at V and 7 bases at J, with 10 bases between the two ends. The CDR3 extends over 12 amino acids. Germline loops: CDR1 ENHRY, CDR2 SYGVKD. The CDR3 here is CAISVGQTGYTF. The DNA for the CDR3 is TGTGCCATCAGTGTAGGACAGACTGGCTACACCTTC.

The V call is TRBV3-1 (or the pseudogene TRBV3-2), the J call TRBJ1-6, with a possible D match to TRBD1 (5 bases). This CDR3 is 15 amino acids long. CDR1 and CDR2 from the germline V gene are LGHDT and YNNKEL (reference sequence). V gave up 1 base and J gave up 7 bases, with 11 bases separating them. The CDR3 loop reads CASSQVGLGNSPLHF. CDR3 sequence (DNA): TGTGCCAGCAGCCAAGTGGGGCTCGGGAATTCACCCCTCCACTTT.

This chain connects TRBV18 to TRBJ2-3, with 7 bases lining up with TRBD1. The CDR3 sequence is 15 residues long. In germline, CDR1 is KGHSH, CDR2 LQKENI. The junction had 8 bases not matched to a gene; V was cut back by 6 bases and J by 2 bases. The CDR3 sequence is CASSRMTGNTDTQYF. CDR3 DNA: TGTGCCAGCTCTCGCATGACAGGGAACACAGATACGCAGTATTTT.

In its sample, this clone was seen once. The genes are TRBV11-2 and TRBJ2-2, with D uncertain. V gave up 5 bases and J gave up 2 bases, with 9 bases separating them. CDR1 is SGHAT and CDR2 is FQNNGV in the germline V gene. There are 14 residues in the CDR3. This CDR3 is CASSPLVNTGELFF. CDR3 DNA: TGTGCCAGCAGCCCCCTTGTAAACACCGGGGAGCTGTTTTTT.

This chain uses TRBV28 with TRBJ1-2; TRBD1 matches 8 bases. Germline loops: CDR1 MDHEN, CDR2 SYDVKM. This CDR3 contains 13 residues. The CDR3 loop reads CAETDRGGRGYTF. The CDR3 bases are TGTGCAGAAACCGACAGGGGCGGACGGGGCTACACCTTC.

The chain recombines TRBV20-1 with TRBJ1-1; D uncertain. This CDR3 comprises 14 residues. Germline V CDR1 and CDR2: DFQATT, SNEGSKA (reference sequence). The germline V and J ends were trimmed by 3 bases and 1 base, with 12 bases remaining between them. The CDR3 coding sequence is TGCAGTGCTAGTCCCAACAGTGCGAACACTGAAGCTTTCTTT. Protein: CSASPNSANTEAFF.

J is TRBJ2-5 and V is TRBV11-2, with D tentatively TRBD2 (5 bases). This CDR3 has 16 residues. V was cut by 8 bases and J by 5 bases, with 24 bases left in between. Germline V lookup: CDR1 SGHAT, CDR2 FQNNGV. The CDR3 sequence is CASRGLEREGSETQYF. The CDR3 DNA reads as TGTGCCAGCCGTGGCCTAGAGAGGGAAGGGTCCGAGACCCAGTACTTC.

The V call is TRBV5-1, the J call TRBJ2-2; the match to TRBD2 covers 11 bases. The germline V gene has CDR1 SGHRS and CDR2 YFSETQ. J was trimmed by 5 bases and V by 0 bases; bases with no gene match: 9. The CDR3 loop spans 18 amino acids. DNA for the CDR3: TGCGCCAGCAGCTTGGCCGGCCTAGCGGGAGGCGGGACCGGGGAGCTGTTTTTT. This codes for CASSLAGLAGGGTGELFF.

The V call is TRBV3-1 (or the pseudogene TRBV3-2), the J call TRBJ1-1, with 7 nucleotides matching TRBD1. The CDR3 extends over 15 amino acids. Per germline, CDR1 LGHDT and CDR2 YNNKEL (reference sequence). The V segment lost 8 bases and the J segment 1 base; nucleotides outside the gene matches: 10. Here the CDR3 reads CASGPRTGQNTEAFF. CDR3 coding DNA: TGTGCCAGCGGACCCCGGACAGGTCAGAACACTGAAGCTTTCTTT.

The chain couples TRBV6-6 to TRBJ2-7; D not certain. The CDR3 length is 13 residues. Trimming took 1 base from V and 7 from J, leaving 11 bases between them. Per the germline V gene, CDR1 is MNHNY and CDR2 is SVGAGI (reference sequence). Here the CDR3 reads CASSYYGLREQYV. The CDR3 DNA sequence: TGTGCCAGCAGTTACTATGGGCTCCGTGAGCAGTACGTC.

The V call is TRBV11-2, the J call TRBJ1-2; TRBD1 aligns across 7 bases. The V segment lost 2 bases and the J segment 6 bases; nucleotides outside the gene matches: 6. The CDR3 covers 14 residues. Looked up from germline, CDR1 is SGHAT and CDR2 is FQNNGV. CDR3: CASSLRRGSDGYTF. The CDR3 DNA reads TGTGCCAGCAGCTTACGCAGGGGGTCGGATGGCTACACCTTC. Filled out from reference TRBV11-2 and TRBJ1-2, the complete variable domain reads EAGVAQSPRYKIIEKRQSVAFWCNPISGHATLYWYQQILGQGPKLLIQFQNNGVVDDSQLPKDRFSAERLKGVDSTLKIQPAKLEDSAVYLCASSLRRGSDGYTFGSGTRLTVV.